A single sample gave rise to the 10 T cell receptor beta chains below, sequenced in a study of read filtering for tumor transcriptome and immune sequencing. Molecular barcoded adaptors covering alpha/delta and beta/gamma chains were used on approximately 400 ng RNA. MiXCR was run by TCRdb on the reads, yielding one entry per CDR3 protein. Among 20,000 or so distinct CDR3 sequences, approximately 23% were seen once, and the ten largest hold around 46%. The sample was a population of CD138-negative cells sorted from bone marrow. The receptors were gathered from a donor over 35 with multiple myeloma.

For this clonotype: Given a much more abundant clone one base away, this may be a read error. The gene calls are TRBV6-6 and TRBJ1-1, with D perhaps matching TRBD1 (5 bases). The germline gives CDR1 MNHNY, CDR2 SVGAGI (reference sequence). The CDR3 is 13 amino acids. V lost 6 bases and J lost 6, with 14 bases in between. CDR3 loop: CASSRGGDAEAFF. The CDR3 DNA is TGTGCCAGCAGCCGGGGGGGGGACGCTGAAGCTTTCTTT.

The chain is built from TRBV6-5 and TRBJ1-2, with 9 bases lining up with TRBD1. From germline, CDR1 is MNHEY and CDR2 SVGAGI. The CDR3 totals 14 residues. Losses at the gene ends were 6 bases for V and 4 bases for J; bases not matched to a gene: 6. In nucleotides, the CDR3 is TGTGCCAGCAGGATACAGGGGGCCGGCTATGGCTACACCTTC. It yields the protein CASRIQGAGYGYTF.

This clonotype was found many times. This chain uses TRBV20-1 with TRBJ2-3, with D perhaps matching TRBD2 (6 bases). Per germline, CDR1 DFQATT and CDR2 SNEGSKA (reference sequence). CDR3 length: 12 residues. V was clipped by 4 bases and J by 6 bases, with 11 bases between them. The CDR3 DNA reads TGCAGTGCTACGGCAGGGAGGGATACGCAGTATTTT. The encoded protein is CSATAGRDTQYF.

This clonotype has at least ten counts. The rearrangement links TRBV2 to TRBJ1-1; TRBD1 matches 7 bases. This CDR3 is 12 amino acids long. The junction had 7 bases not matched to a gene; V was cut back by 4 bases and J by 11 bases. The germline V gene encodes CDR1 SNHLY and CDR2 FYNNEI. The CDR3 reads CASSVQGVNAFF. The CDR3 DNA reads as TGTGCCAGCAGTGTCCAGGGGGTTAACGCTTTCTTT.

To note about this clonotype: A much larger clone differs from this one at a single base, so this may be a read error. Given the absence of the conserved phenylalanine or tryptophan at the CDR3 end, a read error is likely. The chain couples TRBV7-2 to TRBJ2-7, with 10 bases aligning to TRBD1. V lost 4 bases to trimming and J lost 6 bases; unmatched junction nucleotides: 9. The germline gives CDR1 SGHTA, CDR2 FQGNSA. The length of the CDR3 is 15 residues. This chain's CDR3 is CASSSRSGQGSEQYL. In DNA form, the CDR3 reads TGTGCCAGCAGCTCGAGATCGGGACAGGGGAGCGAGCAGTACCTC.

Ten or more counts support this clonotype. This chain uses TRBV7-8 with TRBJ2-5; TRBD2 is a possible D gene (6 bases). The ends were cut back, 5 bases at V and 2 bases at J, with 12 bases in the middle. The germline V gene encodes CDR1 SGHVS and CDR2 FQNEAQ. The length of the CDR3 is 14 residues. The CDR3 region has the DNA TGTGCCAGCAGCCCGACTAGGGTACAAGAGACCCAGTACTTC. Encoded protein: CASSPTRVQETQYF. Filled out from reference TRBV7-8 and TRBJ2-5, the complete variable domain reads GAGVSQSPRYKVAKRGQDVALRCDPISGHVSLFWYQQALGQGPEFLTYFQNEAQLDKSGLPSDRFFAERPEGSVSTLKIQRTQQEDSAVYLCASSPTRVQETQYFGPGTRLLVL.

Turning to this clonotype: With a much larger clone just one base away, this may be a read error. The J gene is TRBJ1-1, the V gene TRBV28; 9 nucleotides match TRBD1. Germline lookup yields CDR1 MDHEN and CDR2 SYDVKM. V gave up 6 bases and J gave up 0 bases; unmatched junction bases: 5. The CDR3 sequence is 15 residues long. This CDR3 reads CASRIQGALNTEAFF. The CDR3 DNA follows: TGTGCCAGCAGGATACAGGGGGCCCTGAACACTGAAGCTTTCTTT. The full variable domain, rest sourced from reference TRBV28 and TRBJ1-1, is DVKVTQSSRYLVKRTGEKVFLECVQDMDHENMFWYRQDPGLGLRLIYFSYDVKMKEKGDIPEGYSVSREKKERFSLILESASTNQTSMYLCASRIQGALNTEAFFGQGTRLTVV.

This clonotype appeared a few times. The J gene is TRBJ2-3, the V gene TRBV20-1, with D maybe TRBD2 (7 bases). The CDR3 extends over 13 amino acids. V was clipped by 6 bases and J by 4 bases, with 14 bases between them. Germline V gene data show CDR1 as DFQATT and CDR2 as SNEGSKA (reference sequence). CDR3 loop: CSARGGAADTQYF. As DNA, the CDR3 is TGCAGTGCCCGTGGGGGGGCCGCAGATACGCAGTATTTT.

This clonotype was observed many times. V and J are TRBV30 and TRBJ2-7; the D is unclear. The germline V gene has CDR1 GTSNPN and CDR2 SVGIG (reference sequence). Between the trimmed V and J ends, which lost 4 bases and 6 bases, there was a span of 13 bases. The CDR3 contains 12 residues. The CDR3 DNA reads as TGTGCCTGGACCGCAACGAAGGGCGAGCAGTACTTC. Its protein product is CAWTATKGEQYF.

This clonotype occurred many times. The CDR3 loop reads CASSLQRGIRDTQYF. The CDR3 region has the DNA TGTGCCAGCAGCTTACAGCGGGGGATACGAGATACGCAGTATTTT. The chain employs TRBV7-3 and TRBJ2-3, with 8 nucleotides matching TRBD2. This CDR3 has 15 residues. V trimming: 2 bases; J trimming: 5 bases; junction bases outside the gene matches: 6. CDR1 and CDR2 from the germline V gene are SGHTA and FQGTGA. The complete variable domain, with remaining parts taken from reference TRBV7-3 and TRBJ2-3, reads GAGVSQTPSNKVTEKGKYVELRCDPISGHTALYWYRQSLGQGPEFLIYFQGTGAADDSGLPNDRFFAVRPEGSVSTLKIQRTERGDSAVYLCASSLQRGIRDTQYFGPGTRLTVL.